A selection of T cell receptor beta chains follows, all from one sample in a study of response to subunit inactivated influenza vaccine. TCRdb used MiXCR to reprocess the RT-PCR reads, holding one entry per CDR3 protein. The sample includes over 650,000 distinct CDR3 sequences, less than 20% of them seen just once. The material was PBMCs from blood, obtained 5 days after vaccination. The receptor source for this set is a man in his forties or fifties who received an inactivated influenza vaccine. Both conserved end residues are part of each CDR3. The D gene is left open where the match is weak. The listing skips clone size in some rows; elsewhere it reads once, few, many or a size class.

d_gene	j_gene	v_gene	len	abundance	CDR3nt	CDR3aa
.	TRBJ2-5	TRBV11-1	14	few	TGTGCCAGCAGCTTCCGGGACCGACGAGAGACCCAGTACTTC	CASSFRDRRETQYF
.	TRBJ1-6	TRBV12-3/TRBV12-4	14	few	TGTGCCAGCAGTTTAAGGGCCTTTAATTCACCCCTCCACTTT	CASSLRAFNSPLHF
.	TRBJ2-2	TRBV20-1	18	few	TGCAGTGCTAGAAAGCTATATCGCCCTCCCGAGGGCACCGGGGAGCTGTTTTTT	CSARKLYRPPEGTGELFF
.	TRBJ2-6	TRBV7-2	15	.	TGTGCCAGCAGGAAAAAGTATTCGTGGGCCAACGTCCTGACTTTC	CASRKKYSWANVLTF
.	TRBJ2-7	TRBV6-5	13	few	TGTGCCAGCAGTTATGGTCCGTCCTCCGAGCAGTACTTC	CASSYGPSSEQYF
TRBD1	TRBJ1-2	TRBV20-1	12	.	TGCAGTGCCCCCGGGGACAGCTATGGCTACACCTTC	CSAPGDSYGYTF
TRBD2	TRBJ2-2	TRBV7-9	17	.	TGTGCCAGCAGCTTAAGGACGCGGGGGGTCTACACCGGGGAGCTGTTTTTT	CASSLRTRGVYTGELFF
.	TRBJ1-5	TRBV7-2	15	few	TGTGCCAGCAGCTTAGCTGGGGTGAAGAATCAGCCCCAGCATTTT	CASSLAGVKNQPQHF
.	TRBJ2-3	TRBV20-1	12	few	TGCAGTGCGCAACTCTGGGGAGATACGCAGTATTTT	CSAQLWGDTQYF
TRBD2	TRBJ2-5	TRBV7-9	16	.	TGTGCCAGCAGCCCCGGACTAGCGGGAGACTCAGAGACCCAGTACTTC	CASSPGLAGDSETQYF
.	TRBJ2-7	TRBV11-2	14	.	TGTGCCAGCAGCTTAGCGGCACAGCCCTACGAGCAGTACTTC	CASSLAAQPYEQYF
.	TRBJ1-1	TRBV12-3/TRBV12-4	15	few	TGTGCCAGCAGTTTTGGGTCCATCTTGGGGACTGAAGCTTTCTTT	CASSFGSILGTEAFF
.	TRBJ1-5	TRBV20-1	13	.	TGCAGTGCTAGAGAGGCTAACAATCAGCCCCAGCATTTT	CSAREANNQPQHF
TRBD2	TRBJ2-1	TRBV28	15	.	TGTGCCAGCAGTTCCGCCGGGACTAGCTACAATGAGCAGTTCTTC	CASSSAGTSYNEQFF
.	TRBJ2-7	TRBV5-1	12	few	TGCGCCAGCAGCTTGGGATACAGGGAATTGTACTTC	CASSLGYRELYF
.	TRBJ1-3	TRBV12-3/TRBV12-4	15	many	TGTGCCAGCAGTTCCCCGGGGGGCTCTGGAAACACCATATATTTT	CASSSPGGSGNTIYF
TRBD1	TRBJ2-7	TRBV12-3/TRBV12-4	13	many	TGTGCCAGCAGTAGGGACAGTGGCTACGAGCAGTACTTC	CASSRDSGYEQYF
TRBD1	TRBJ1-5	TRBV4-2	14	.	TGTGCCAGCAGCCCGACAGGGTTCAATCAGCCCCAGCATTTT	CASSPTGFNQPQHF
TRBD1	TRBJ2-7	TRBV7-2	12	many	TGTGCCAGCAGCAGGACAGGGATCGAGCAGTACTTC	CASSRTGIEQYF
.	TRBJ2-2	TRBV12-3/TRBV12-4	11	.	TGTGCCAGCGGGGGTCACGGGGAGCTGTTTTTT	CASGGHGELFF
.	TRBJ2-5	TRBV5-8	17	few	TGTGCCAGCAGCAAAGGGTCTAGCGTTGGGGTTGGAGAGACCCAGTACTTC	CASSKGSSVGVGETQYF
TRBD2	TRBJ2-1	TRBV4-3	16	.	TGCGCCAGCAGCCAAAATAGCGGGAGTGTGTTTGATGAGCAGTTCTTC	CASSQNSGSVFDEQFF
TRBD1	TRBJ1-1	TRBV29-1	13	few	TGCAGCGCGCGGAGTGACAGGGGCACTGAAGCTTTCTTT	CSARSDRGTEAFF
.	TRBJ2-1	TRBV7-9	15	.	TGTGCCAGCAGCTCCTCCGGTACTAGCCGCAATGAGCAGTTCTTC	CASSSSGTSRNEQFF
.	TRBJ1-3	TRBV4-1	12	.	TGCGCCAGCTTGGGGGATGGAAACACCATATATTTT	CASLGDGNTIYF